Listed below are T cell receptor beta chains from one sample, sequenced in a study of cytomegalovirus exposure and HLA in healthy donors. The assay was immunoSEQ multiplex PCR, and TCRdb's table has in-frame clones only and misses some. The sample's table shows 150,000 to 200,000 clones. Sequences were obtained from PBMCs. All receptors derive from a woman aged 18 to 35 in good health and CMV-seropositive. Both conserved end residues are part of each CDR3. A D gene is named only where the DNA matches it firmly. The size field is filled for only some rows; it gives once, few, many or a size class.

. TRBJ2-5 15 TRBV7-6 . TGTGCCAGCAGCTTAAATCGCCAGATCCAAGAGACCCAGTACTTC CASSLNRQIQETQYF
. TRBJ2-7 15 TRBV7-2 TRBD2 TGTGCCAGCAGCCTCCTAGCGGGGGGGACCTACGAGCAGTACTTC CASSLLAGGTYEQYF
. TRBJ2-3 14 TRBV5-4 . TGTGCCAGCAGCTTGGTACAGGGGAGGGATACGCAGTATTTT CASSLVQGRDTQYF
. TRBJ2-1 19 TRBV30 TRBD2 TGTGCCTGGAGTGGAGGTATTCGGGTAGCGGGAGGTTTAACGAATGAGCAGTTCTTC CAWSGGIRVAGGLTNEQFF
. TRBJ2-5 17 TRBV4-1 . TGCGCCAGCAGCCGAGATTTCGGAGGGGGGGCATCAGAGACCCAGTACTTC CASSRDFGGGASETQYF
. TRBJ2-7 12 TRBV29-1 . TGCAGCTACCGGACAGATGACTACGAGCAGTACTTC CSYRTDDYEQYF
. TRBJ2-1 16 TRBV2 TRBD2 TGTGCCAGCATCGAGGGCGGGGGGCAGGCCTACAATGAGCAGTTCTTC CASIEGGGQAYNEQFF
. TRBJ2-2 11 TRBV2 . TGTGCCAGCAGTTTAACCGGGGAGCTGTTTTTT CASSLTGELFF
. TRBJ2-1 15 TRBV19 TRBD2 TGTGCCAGTAGTTTGCGGGGGGTTTCCTGCAATGAGCAGTTCTTC CASSLRGVSCNEQFF
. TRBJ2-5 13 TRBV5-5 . TGTGCCAGCAGCCGCGGAAATACGGAGACCCAGTACTTC CASSRGNTETQYF
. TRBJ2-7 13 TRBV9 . TGTGCCAGCTCGGGATCCACCGGGAACGAGCAGTACTTC CASSGSTGNEQYF
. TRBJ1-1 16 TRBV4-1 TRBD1 TGCGCCAGCAGCCAAGTTGCCGGGACAGCGAACACTGAAGCTTTCTTT CASSQVAGTANTEAFF
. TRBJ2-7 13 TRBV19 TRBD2 TGTGCCAGTAGTATAGGAACTAGCGGCGAGCAGTACTTC CASSIGTSGEQYF
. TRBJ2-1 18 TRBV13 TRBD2 TGTGCCAGCAGCCCACCGACTAGCGGGGGGGGATGGTACAATGAGCAGTTCTTC CASSPPTSGGGWYNEQFF
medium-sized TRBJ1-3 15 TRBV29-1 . TGCAGCGTTGTCCCGGGGTCGAACTCTGGAAACACCATATATTTT CSVVPGSNSGNTIYF
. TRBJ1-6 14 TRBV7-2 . TGTGCCAGCAGCGGGGCCAGCCTCAACGGACCCCTCCACTTT CASSGASLNGPLHF
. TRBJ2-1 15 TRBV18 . TGTGCCAGCTCACCAGTCAAGGGGGTGGGGAATGAGCAGTTCTTC CASSPVKGVGNEQFF
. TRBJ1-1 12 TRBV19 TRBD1 TGTGCCAGTAGATCTGACAGGGCTGAAGCTTTCTTT CASRSDRAEAFF
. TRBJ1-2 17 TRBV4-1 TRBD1 TGCGCCAGCAGCCAAAAGGAAGGGGACAGAATAGCCTATGGCTACACCTTC CASSQKEGDRIAYGYTF
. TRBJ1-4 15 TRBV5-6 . TGTGCCAGCAGCACTCTGACAGTCTCAGGTGAAAAACTGTTTTTT CASSTLTVSGEKLFF
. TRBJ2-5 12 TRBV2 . TGTGCCAGCAGTGATCTCCGGGGGACCCAGTACTTC CASSDLRGTQYF
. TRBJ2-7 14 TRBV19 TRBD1 TGTGCCAGTAGTATCACAGGGGTCTCCTACGAGCAGTACTTC CASSITGVSYEQYF
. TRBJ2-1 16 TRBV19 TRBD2 TGTGCCAGTAGTTTCGGGGGGGTCAGCTCCTACAATGAGCAGTTCTTC CASSFGGVSSYNEQFF
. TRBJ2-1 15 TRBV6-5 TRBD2 TGTGCCAGCAGTCCGGGACGGCTAGCGGGGGATAAGCAGTTCTTC CASSPGRLAGDKQFF
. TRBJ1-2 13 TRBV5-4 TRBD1 TGTGCCAGCAGCCCGGGACAGGGAGTCGGCTACACCTTC CASSPGQGVGYTF
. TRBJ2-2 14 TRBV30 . TGTGCCTGGAGTCCGGGACTTCACACCGGGGAGCTGTTTTTT CAWSPGLHTGELFF
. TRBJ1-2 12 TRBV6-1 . TGTGCCAGCAGTGAGTGGCAGGGCGGCTACACCTTC CASSEWQGGYTF
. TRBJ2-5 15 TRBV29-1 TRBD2 TGCAGCGCGAGAACCGGGACTAGACCTCAAGAGACCCAGTACTTC CSARTGTRPQETQYF
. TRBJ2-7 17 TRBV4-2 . TGTGCCAGCAGCCAACCAGGGCAATGGCTTGGGGTTTCCGAGCAGTACTTC CASSQPGQWLGVSEQYF
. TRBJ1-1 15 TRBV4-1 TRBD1 TGCGCCAGCAGCCAAGGTCCCCCGGACAGGACTCTAGCTTTCTTT CASSQGPPDRTLAFF
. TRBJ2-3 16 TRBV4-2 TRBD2 TGTGCCAGCAGCCAATGGACTAGCGGGGGGTTTGATACGCAGTATTTT CASSQWTSGGFDTQYF
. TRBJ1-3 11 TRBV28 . TGTGCCAGCAGTTCCCTCAGCGGGTTCCTCTTT CASSSLSGFLF
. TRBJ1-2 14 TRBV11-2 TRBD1 TGTGCCAGCAGCTTAGGAGGGGGCTTGGGCGGCTACACCTTC CASSLGGGLGGYTF
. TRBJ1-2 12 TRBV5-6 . TGTGCCAGCAGCGCAGTAAGCTATGGCTACACCTTC CASSAVSYGYTF
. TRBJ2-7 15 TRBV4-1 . TGCGCCAGCAGCCAAGATCTTCACACCGCCTACGAGCAGTACTTC CASSQDLHTAYEQYF
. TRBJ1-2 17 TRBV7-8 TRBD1 TGTGCCAGCACCGGAAAAGGGGAGACAGGGACTAACTATGGCTACACCTTC CASTGKGETGTNYGYTF
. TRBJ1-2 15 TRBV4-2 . TGTGCCAGCAGCCAAGAGGCAGGGCCCAACTATGGCTACACCTTC CASSQEAGPNYGYTF
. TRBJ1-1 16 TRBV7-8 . TGTGCCAGCAGTCCCTCCCTCCTCGGGATAGGCACTGAAGCTTTCTTT CASSPSLLGIGTEAFF
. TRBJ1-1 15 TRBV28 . TGTGCCAGCATAGCGTCCGGGGGGGGCCACACTGAAGCTTTCTTT CASIASGGGHTEAFF
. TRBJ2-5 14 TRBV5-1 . TGCGCCAGCAGCTTCGGCGGCAGACAAGAGACCCAGTACTTC CASSFGGRQETQYF
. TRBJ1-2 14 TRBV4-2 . TGTGCCAGCAGCCAAGAAGGGGGTAGGGGGAGCTACACCTTC CASSQEGGRGSYTF
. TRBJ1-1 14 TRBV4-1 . TGCGCCAGCAGCCCTCTGGGAGGGAAAACTGAAGCTTTCTTT CASSPLGGKTEAFF
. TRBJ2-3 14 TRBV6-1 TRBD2 TGTGCCAGCAGTGGACTAGCGGGGGGGGATACGCAGTATTTT CASSGLAGGDTQYF
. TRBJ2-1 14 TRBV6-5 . TGTGCCAGCAGGGCGAGGGCCTCCTACAATGAGCAGTTCTTC CASRARASYNEQFF
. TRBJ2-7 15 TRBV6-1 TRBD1 TGTGCCAGCAGTGGGCGAGTGACAGGGGGATATGAGCAGTACTTC CASSGRVTGGYEQYF
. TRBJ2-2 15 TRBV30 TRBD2 TGTGCCTGGAGTGTACGGGGGAGGGCCACCGGGGAGCTGTTTTTT CAWSVRGRATGELFF
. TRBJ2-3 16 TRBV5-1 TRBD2 TGCGCCAGCAGCTTGATAGCGGGAGGGCCGACAGATACGCAGTATTTT CASSLIAGGPTDTQYF
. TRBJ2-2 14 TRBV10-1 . TGCGCCAGCAGCACAGGGATGAACACCGGGGAGCTGTTTTTT CASSTGMNTGELFF
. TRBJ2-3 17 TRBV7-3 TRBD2 TGTGCCAGCAGCCTACTGACGGCTAGCGGGGGCCGGGATACGCAGTATTTT CASSLLTASGGRDTQYF
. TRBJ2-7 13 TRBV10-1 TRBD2 TGCGCCAGCAGCGCCGGGAGGGGAGGCGAGCAGTACTTC CASSAGRGGEQYF
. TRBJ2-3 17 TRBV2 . TGTGCCAGCAATAACCCGTTCGGACAGAAACCCACAGATACGCAGTATTTT CASNNPFGQKPTDTQYF
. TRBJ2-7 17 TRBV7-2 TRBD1 TGTGCCAGCAGCTTCATCACAGGGGGAGGTCCCTCCTACGAGCAGTACTTC CASSFITGGGPSYEQYF
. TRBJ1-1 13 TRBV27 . TGTGCCAGCAGTTCCCTCGGTGGGGCTAGGGCTTTCTTT CASSSLGGARAFF
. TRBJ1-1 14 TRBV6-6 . TGTGCCAGCAGTTACCCACTTGGGGGGACTGAAGCTTTCTTT CASSYPLGGTEAFF
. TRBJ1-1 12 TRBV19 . TGTGCCAGTAGTAACCGACGGAGTGAAGCTTTCTTT CASSNRRSEAFF
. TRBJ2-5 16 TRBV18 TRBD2 TGTGCCAGCTCACCACCTGCGGGAGCTGTACAAGAGACCCAGTACTTC CASSPPAGAVQETQYF
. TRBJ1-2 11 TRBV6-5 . TGTGCCAGCAGTGCAGGGTATGGCTACACCTTC CASSAGYGYTF